This TCR beta chain is from a study of early T cells in non-severe SARS-CoV-2 infection. This clonotype occurred many times. Looked up from germline, CDR1 is SEHNR and CDR2 is FQNEAQ (reference sequence). The CDR3 has 17 residues. Trimming removed 5 bases from V and 5 bases from J, with 24 bases in between. TCRdb re-called the 5' RACE reads through MiXCR, storing one row per CDR3 protein. This table holds around 66,000 distinct CDR3 sequences, roughly 13% found once. The V and J genes are TRBV7-9 and TRBJ2-5; either TRBD1 or TRBD2 may fit D (5 bases each). The sequence derives from an adult who was a healthcare worker with PCR-confirmed SARS-CoV-2 infection or an uninfected control (not recorded which). The sequencing sample was made of whole blood. The CDR3 nucleotides read TGTGCCAGCAGCGCCGCCCTCCGGGACCCAGGGCGGGAGACCCAGTACTTC. It yields the protein CASSAALRDPGRETQYF.